Following are 27 T cell receptor beta chains from one sample sequenced in a study of T cells after yellow fever vaccination. TCRdb passed the 5' RACE reads through MiXCR, listing each CDR3 protein once. This table holds 300,000 to 400,000 distinct CDR3 sequences, roughly an eighth found once. The sequences come from CD4+ T cells sorted from PBMCs, collected 15 days after the yellow fever booster vaccination. The origin of the receptors is a man between 18 and 29 years old who received the YFV17D yellow fever vaccine.

The chain is built from TRBV27 and TRBJ2-3, with TRBD2 matching 9 bases. The V gene's germline CDR1 is MNHEY and CDR2 SMNVEV (reference sequence). The trim removed 7 bases at V and 3 bases at J, leaving 5 bases unmatched. The CDR3 is 14 residues long. CDR3 in DNA: TGTGCCAGCACGGTAGCGGGGGAAACAGATACGCAGTATTTT. Translated, it gives CASTVAGETDTQYF.

This clonotype was seen at least ten times. V gene TRBV29-1 combines with J gene TRBJ1-1, with D possibly being TRBD1 (5 bases). CDR3 size: 12 residues. Trimming pared 7 bases from V and 5 bases from J, leaving 14 bases between. Germline loops: CDR1 SQVTM, CDR2 ANQGSEA. The CDR3 protein is CSANGARTEAFF. CDR3 nucleotide sequence: TGCAGCGCAAACGGGGCTAGGACTGAAGCTTTCTTT.

This clonotype was seen at least ten times. This chain uses TRBV5-1 with TRBJ2-3; D may match TRBD1 or TRBD2 (5 bases each). Germline CDR1 reads SGHRS; CDR2 reads YFSETQ. The CDR3 length is 18 residues. V lost 0 bases and J 0 bases, leaving 17 bases between the germline ends. The DNA for the CDR3 is TGCGCCAGCAGCTTGGATTACGGGACGCCGAGCAGCACAGATACGCAGTATTTT. Its translation is CASSLDYGTPSSTDTQYF. Complete variable domain (other parts from reference TRBV5-1 and TRBJ2-3): KAGVTQTPRYLIKTRGQQVTLSCSPISGHRSVSWYQQTPGQGLQFLFEYFSETQRNKGNFPGRFSGRQFSNSRSEMNVSTLELGDSALYLCASSLDYGTPSSTDTQYFGPGTRLTVL.

This clonotype came up a few times. V usage is TRBV5-1 and J usage is TRBJ1-2; D possibly corresponds to TRBD1 (5 bases). There are 14 residues in the CDR3. The germline gives CDR1 SGHRS, CDR2 YFSETQ. V was clipped by 7 bases and J by 7 bases, with 20 bases between them. In nucleotides, the CDR3 is TGCGCCAGCCGACTCAGCTTGGGGGGACCTGGCTACACCTTC. Amino acids: CASRLSLGGPGYTF. The entire variable domain, with the rest obtained from reference TRBV5-1 and TRBJ1-2, is as follows: KAGVTQTPRYLIKTRGQQVTLSCSPISGHRSVSWYQQTPGQGLQFLFEYFSETQRNKGNFPGRFSGRQFSNSRSEMNVSTLELGDSALYLCASRLSLGGPGYTFGSGTRLTVV.

This clonotype was seen more than once but under ten times. The genes are TRBV4-2 and TRBJ2-5; TRBD2 matches at 8 bases. Trimming at V came to 0 bases and at J to 7 bases, leaving 19 bases not matched to a gene. The CDR3 is made up of 19 amino acids. Germline assignment: CDR1 LGHNA and CDR2 YNFKEQ. The DNA of the CDR3 is TGTGCCAGCAGCCAAGATTTGGAGCTAGCGGGTTACCCCAAGAGGACCCAGTACTTC. Its translation is CASSQDLELAGYPKRTQYF.

This clonotype turned up a few times. The genes are TRBV6-5 and TRBJ1-1; D remains ambiguous. Trimming removed 7 bases at V and 0 bases at J, with 9 bases between. Germline CDR1 MNHEY, CDR2 SVGAGI. This CDR3 spans 13 amino acids. As DNA, the CDR3 is TGTGCCAGCACCCCAACCATGAACACTGAAGCTTTCTTT. Its protein is CASTPTMNTEAFF.

This clonotype turned up a few times. This rearrangement joins TRBV7-3 to TRBJ1-2; possibly TRBD1 for D (5 bases). The CDR3 runs 16 residues. Trimming stripped 2 bases from V and 7 bases from J, with 20 bases between. Germline CDR1 SGHTA, CDR2 FQGTGA. CDR3: CASSLYPRGLGRGYTF. The CDR3 nucleotides are TGTGCCAGCAGCTTATATCCCCGGGGCCTAGGACGTGGCTACACCTTC.

This clonotype was found a few times. The J gene is TRBJ2-1, the V gene TRBV7-2; D possibly matches TRBD1 or TRBD2 (5 bases each). V was shortened by 5 bases and J by 6 bases, with 17 bases between the two germline ends. The CDR3 loop spans 15 amino acids. Looked up from germline, CDR1 is SGHTA and CDR2 is FQGNSA. The CDR3 region is CASSLGDVRGNEQFF. In DNA, the CDR3 is TGTGCCAGCAGCCTAGGGGACGTTCGTGGCAATGAGCAGTTCTTC.

The chain has TRBV14 and TRBJ1-2, with a tentative D call TRBD1 (6 bases). V was shortened by 4 bases and J by 11 bases, with 14 bases between the two germline ends. The CDR3 runs to 12 residues. In germline, CDR1 is SGHDN, CDR2 FVKESK. Here the CDR3 reads CASSPLGGKYTF. The CDR3 coding sequence is TGTGCCAGCAGCCCCCTGGGGGGCAAGTACACCTTC.

This clonotype turned up a few times. This chain's CDR3 is CASSPGLGAGYGYTF. For the CDR3, the DNA is TGTGCCAGCAGCCCCGGGCTGGGGGCTGGCTATGGCTACACCTTC. The chain uses TRBV9 and TRBJ1-2; maybe TRBD1 (6 bases). Germline CDR1 and CDR2: SGDLS and YYNGEE. CDR3 length equals 15 residues. V shed 4 bases and J shed 4 bases, with 17 bases lying between them.

This clonotype was counted a single time. The chain joins TRBV20-1 to TRBJ2-3; TRBD2 matches 8 bases. The CDR3 spans 15 residues. CDR1 is DFQATT, CDR2 SNEGSKA, per germline (reference sequence). Here the CDR3 DNA reads TGCAGCTCTCCTCGGGCGGGGGGTGCCACAGATACGCAGTATTTT. Translation gives CSSPRAGGATDTQYF.

This clonotype was counted between two and nine times. CDR3 coding DNA: TGTGCCAACAGACGGGGACTAGCGGGGGGCAAGAACGAGCAGTACTTC. As protein: CANRRGLAGGKNEQYF. J is TRBJ2-7 and V is TRBV2; TRBD2 matches 15 bases. V lost 10 bases and J lost 5; bases outside the gene matches: 12. CDR1 and CDR2 (germline): SNHLY, FYNNEI. The CDR3 loop spans 16 amino acids.

The chain carries TRBV5-1 and TRBJ2-3; perhaps TRBD2 as D (5 bases). CDR1 SGHRS and CDR2 YFSETQ come from the germline V gene. CDR3 size: 12 residues. Deletions cut 0 bases from V and 9 bases from J, with 8 bases between. For the CDR3, the DNA is TGCGCCAGCAGCTTGGGGACGGGGACGCAGTATTTT. It is translated as CASSLGTGTQYF.

This clonotype was found a few times. This chain links TRBV7-9 with TRBJ2-3, with TRBD2 as a possible D gene (7 bases). V lost 2 bases, J lost 4 bases, and 13 bases lay in between. The CDR3 contains 15 residues. The germline gives CDR1 SEHNR, CDR2 FQNEAQ (reference sequence). Here the CDR3 DNA reads TGTGCCAGCAGCTTAAGGGCGGGGGCCCCAGATACGCAGTATTTT. It yields the protein CASSLRAGAPDTQYF.

The chain links TRBV4-3 to TRBJ2-2, with D uncertain. The CDR3 has 14 amino acids. Germline V lookup: CDR1 LGHNA, CDR2 YSLEER. Trimming took 0 bases from V and 2 from J, leaving 4 bases between them. The CDR3 nucleotides are TGCGCCAGCAGCCAAGAAAGTAACACCGGGGAGCTGTTTTTT. As protein: CASSQESNTGELFF.

The CDR3 spells CASSKGQAATNEKLFF. The CDR3 DNA sequence: TGCGCCAGCAGCAAGGGACAGGCCGCAACTAATGAAAAACTGTTTTTT. The V call is TRBV5-1, the J call TRBJ1-4; the match to TRBD1 covers 8 bases. Germline assignment: CDR1 SGHRS and CDR2 YFSETQ. The CDR3 extends over 16 amino acids. Trimming removed 4 bases from V and 0 bases from J; junction bases left unmatched: 5.

This clonotype showed up just a few times. V usage is TRBV24-1 and J usage is TRBJ2-1; 9 bases agree with TRBD1. The CDR3 has 17 residues. With 4 bases clipped from V and 4 bases from J, the junction kept 10 bases outside the gene matches. Germline CDR1 KGHDR, CDR2 SFDVKD. CDR3 residues: CATSDPPGTGKYNEQFF. In DNA, the CDR3 is TGTGCCACCAGTGACCCCCCCGGGACAGGGAAATACAATGAGCAGTTCTTC.

This clonotype occurred a few times. This chain uses TRBV6-2 or TRBV6-3 with TRBJ2-1; 10 nucleotides line up with TRBD1. The CDR3 spans 11 residues. With 6 bases clipped from V and 14 bases from J, the junction kept 4 bases outside the gene matches. Germline CDR1 and CDR2: MNHEY and SVGEGT. CDR3 sequence (DNA): TGTGCCAGCAGCCACGGACAGGGGGAGTTCTTC. Translating it yields CASSHGQGEFF.

This clonotype turned up a few times. The V gene is TRBV7-9, the J gene TRBJ2-3, with a possible D match to TRBD2 (6 bases). The CDR3 is 15 amino acids. Trimming stripped 6 bases from V and 3 bases from J, with 16 bases between. Germline V gives CDR1 SEHNR, CDR2 FQNEAQ (reference sequence). This CDR3 is CASRAGGSSTDTQYF. The CDR3 coding sequence is TGTGCCAGCAGGGCTGGGGGGTCGAGTACAGATACGCAGTATTTT.

This clonotype was picked up a small number of times. The rearrangement uses TRBV20-1 and TRBJ2-1; TRBD2 matches at 13 bases. Losses at the gene ends were 6 bases for V and 4 bases for J; bases not matched to a gene: 12. CDR3 length: 17 residues. Germline loops: CDR1 DFQATT, CDR2 SNEGSKA (reference sequence). The CDR3 DNA is TGCAGTGCCCCGACGAGACTAGCGGGGGGCCGGTACAATGAGCAGTTCTTC. Translated, it gives CSAPTRLAGGRYNEQFF.

V gene TRBV28 combines with J gene TRBJ2-7, with D perhaps being TRBD1 or TRBD2 (5 bases each). V was trimmed by 6 bases and J by 6 bases, leaving 18 bases between them. The CDR3 totals 14 residues. CDR1 MDHEN and CDR2 SYDVKM come from the germline V gene. The CDR3 region has the DNA TGTGCCAGCAGAGGACCGGGACCCCGCGGCGAGCAGTACGTC. Translation gives CASRGPGPRGEQYV.

The chain employs TRBV4-3 and TRBJ2-1, with TRBD2 matching over 13 bases. The CDR3 spans 17 residues. Germline values: CDR1 LGHNA, CDR2 YSLEER. The ends lost 1 base at V and 4 bases at J; junction bases unmatched: 4. Written as DNA, the CDR3 is TGCGCCAGCAGCCAAGCGACTAGCGGGGGGCAGTACAATGAGCAGTTCTTC. As protein: CASSQATSGGQYNEQFF.

The chain recombines TRBV9 with TRBJ2-3; weak D call: TRBD1 (5 bases). Germline V gene lookup returns CDR1 SGDLS and CDR2 YYNGEE. V lost 0 bases and J 2 bases, leaving 7 bases between the germline ends. The CDR3 extends over 14 amino acids. This CDR3 is CASSVEGVTDTQYF. The CDR3 bases are TGTGCCAGCAGCGTAGAAGGGGTCACAGATACGCAGTATTTT.

V usage is TRBV7-2 and J usage is TRBJ1-2, with no clear D. The CDR3 extends over 12 amino acids. Germline CDR1 and CDR2: SGHTA and FQGNSA. V shed 3 bases and J shed 8 bases, with 10 bases lying between them. The CDR3 nucleotides read TGTGCCAGCAGCTTGCGCCGTGGAGGCTACACCTTC. Protein: CASSLRRGGYTF.

This clonotype has more than one count but fewer than ten. This chain links TRBV29-1 with TRBJ2-5; 9 bases match TRBD2. Germline trimming cut 4 bases from V and 5 bases from J; bases unmatched to any gene: 8. The CDR3 runs to 14 residues. From germline, CDR1 is SQVTM and CDR2 ANQGSEA. Here the CDR3 DNA reads TGCAGCGTTGCGTACCAAAGCGGGGGGGAGACCCAGTACTTC. Its translation: CSVAYQSGGETQYF.

This clonotype was counted only a few times. This chain's CDR3 is CSATGHLSNQPQHF. The CDR3 DNA is TGCAGTGCTACCGGCCACTTAAGCAATCAGCCCCAGCATTTT. The chain has TRBV20-1 and TRBJ1-5; D unresolved. The germline V gene has CDR1 DFQATT and CDR2 SNEGSKA (reference sequence). The CDR3 consists of 14 residues. Trimming removed 4 bases at V and 1 base at J, with 11 bases between.

This clonotype was detected a few times. This chain connects TRBV11-2 to TRBJ2-1; D is perhaps TRBD1 (6 bases). The CDR3 is 14 residues long. Trimming removed 3 bases at V and 7 bases at J, with 13 bases between. Germline V gene data show CDR1 as SGHAT and CDR2 as FQNNGV. The CDR3 spells CASSLGRGRNEQFF. CDR3 DNA: TGTGCCAGCAGCTTGGGCAGGGGTCGGAATGAGCAGTTCTTC.